The 16 T cell receptor beta chains in this list originate from one sample, sequenced in a study of cytomegalovirus exposure and HLA in healthy donors. The primer mix had 60 Vbeta and 13 Jbeta primers. The repertoire was sequenced with immunoSEQ multiplex PCR; TCRdb's copy has only in-frame clones and lacks some. The sample shows over 75,000 clones, about 72% of them seen only once. Sequenced sample: PBMCs. The receptors were sampled from a man between 25 and 39 years old in good health and CMV-seronegative.

This chain connects TRBV5-1 to TRBJ2-5, with D possibly TRBD1 on 8 matching bases. This CDR3 is 16 amino acids long. The germline V and J ends were trimmed by 4 bases and 3 bases, with 19 bases remaining between them. From germline, CDR1 is SGHRS and CDR2 YFSETQ. In DNA, the CDR3 is TGCGCCAGCAGCCCAGGGCGGACAGGGAGGGAAGAGACCCAGTACTTC. Translation: CASSPGRTGREETQYF.

The chain couples TRBV6-4 to TRBJ2-2; no clear D. The CDR3 spans 14 residues. The V gene's germline CDR1 is MRHNA and CDR2 SNTAGT. With 8 bases removed from V and 0 bases from J, the gap between germline ends came to 10 bases. Here the CDR3 DNA reads TGTGCCAGCTCAATGCAGACGAACACCGGGGAGCTGTTTTTT. Amino acids: CASSMQTNTGELFF.

This chain joins TRBV29-1 and TRBJ2-1; D gene uncertain. The V gene's germline CDR1 is SQVTM and CDR2 ANQGSEA. Trimming stripped 5 bases from V and 0 bases from J, with 8 bases between. There are 13 residues in the CDR3. The CDR3 nucleotides read TGCAGCGTTAGCCCCTTCTCCTACAATGAGCAGTTCTTC. Its protein product is CSVSPFSYNEQFF.

The chain employs TRBV5-6 and TRBJ1-2; possible D gene TRBD1, 6 bases. The CDR3 loop spans 13 amino acids. CDR1 and CDR2 from the germline V gene are SGHDT and YYEEEE. V was shortened by 4 bases and J by 8 bases, with 15 bases between the two germline ends. The DNA for the CDR3 is TGTGCCAGCAGCCACAGGGCCGGCCAAGGCTACACCTTC. This translates into CASSHRAGQGYTF.

V is TRBV6-1 and J is TRBJ1-1; 8 nucleotides line up with TRBD1. The length of the CDR3 is 14 residues. Trimming took 5 bases from V and 5 from J; bases not matched to a gene: 7. The germline CDR1 and CDR2 sequences are MNHNS and SASEGT. The CDR3 nucleotides read TGTGCCAGCAGTTCGACAGGGGTATATACTGAAGCTTTCTTT. Translated, it gives CASSSTGVYTEAFF.

In this sample, this clone turned up a few times. V gene TRBV12-5 combines with J gene TRBJ2-2; TRBD2 matches 11 bases. J gave up 3 bases and V 6 bases, and 9 bases lay outside the gene matches. Per germline, CDR1 LGHNT and CDR2 FRNRAP. CDR3 length equals 17 residues. The CDR3, as DNA: TGTGCTAGTGGGCGAGGTAGCGGGAGGGCCTACACCGGGGAGCTGTTTTTT. It translates to CASGRGSGRAYTGELFF.

V gene TRBV7-8 combines with J gene TRBJ1-1; tentatively, D is TRBD1 (5 bases). The CDR3 totals 16 residues. Per germline, CDR1 SGHVS and CDR2 FQNEAQ. V lost 5 bases to trimming and J lost 1 base, with 17 bases between them. In DNA, the CDR3 is TGTGCCAGCAGCCTACGTCAGGGCCAACGGAACACTGAAGCTTTCTTT. It translates to CASSLRQGQRNTEAFF.

This clone was observed a few times. The gene calls are TRBV28 and TRBJ1-2; 9 bases align to TRBD1. V shed 6 bases, J shed 6 bases, and the junction held 8 bases outside the gene matches. Germline V gives CDR1 MDHEN, CDR2 SYDVKM. There are 14 residues in the CDR3. DNA of the CDR3: TGTGCCAGCAGCACGGACAGGGGCCCGAATGGCTACACCTTC. Amino acids: CASSTDRGPNGYTF.

The chain uses TRBV7-2 and TRBJ2-2, with D possibly TRBD1 on 5 matching bases. The CDR3 has 15 residues. The germline V gene has CDR1 SGHTA and CDR2 FQGNSA. V shed 1 base and J shed 6 bases, with 12 bases lying between them. CDR3 region: CASSLGTRGSGELFF. The CDR3 DNA reads TGTGCCAGCAGCTTAGGGACAAGGGGCTCCGGGGAGCTGTTTTTT.

With regard to this clone: Relative to the germline gene, one junction end is altered; a read error may explain this. V usage is TRBV6-4 and J usage is TRBJ2-1, with a weak D call TRBD1 (5 bases). CDR1 is MRHNA and CDR2 is SNTAGT in the germline V gene. The CDR3 is 16 amino acids. CDR3 protein: CASSDSGAFSHNEQFF. The DNA for the CDR3 is TGTGCCAGCAGTGACTCAGGGGCGTTCTCCCACAATGAGCAGTTCTTC.

As regards this clone: Additional DNA sequences in this sample encode the identical CDR3. The chain joins TRBV30 to TRBJ1-1; a weak D match, TRBD1 (5 bases). The length of the CDR3 is 14 residues. Deletions cut 3 bases from V and 0 bases from J, with 11 bases between. CDR1 and CDR2 (germline): GTSNPN, SVGIG (reference sequence). This CDR3 reads CAWRDPTVNTEAFF. The CDR3 DNA sequence: TGTGCCTGGAGGGACCCGACAGTGAACACTGAAGCTTTCTTT.

The chain uses TRBV29-1 and TRBJ1-5, with a weak D call TRBD1 (5 bases). In germline, CDR1 is SQVTM, CDR2 ANQGSEA. Trimming left V 4 bases short and J 11 bases short, with 21 bases between. The CDR3 covers 14 residues. This CDR3 reads CSVVGQGGDLTQHF. CDR3 sequence (DNA): TGCAGCGTTGTTGGTCAGGGAGGGGATTTGACCCAGCATTTT.

The chain employs TRBV6-5 and TRBJ2-7; 8 bases match TRBD1. CDR3 length equals 15 residues. Germline lookup yields CDR1 MNHEY and CDR2 SVGAGI. Trimming at V came to 2 bases and at J to 6 bases, leaving 9 bases not matched to a gene. CDR3 residues: CASSYGQGALSEQYF. In DNA, the CDR3 is TGTGCCAGCAGTTACGGACAGGGTGCCCTCTCCGAGCAGTACTTC.

Only a few counts were recorded for this clone. V gene TRBV6-1 combines with J gene TRBJ2-6; tentatively, D is TRBD1 (6 bases). Trimming cost V 6 bases and J 0 bases, with 9 bases left between them. CDR1 and CDR2 from the germline V gene are MNHNS and SASEGT. The CDR3 spans 15 residues. CDR3 sequence: CASRGAVSGANVLTF. The CDR3 DNA follows: TGTGCCAGCAGGGGGGCAGTCTCTGGGGCCAACGTCCTGACTTTC.

CDR3 region: CSVGDSNYGYTF. The CDR3 DNA is TGCAGCGTTGGAGACAGTAACTATGGCTACACCTTC. This rearrangement joins TRBV29-1 to TRBJ1-2; weak D call: TRBD1 (5 bases). CDR1 and CDR2 from the germline V gene are SQVTM and ANQGSEA. V lost 4 bases and J 1 base, leaving 7 bases between the germline ends. The CDR3 spans 12 residues.

V and J are TRBV28 and TRBJ1-5; D remains ambiguous. Trimming took 2 bases from V and 3 from J, leaving 14 bases between them. The CDR3 is made up of 16 amino acids. Germline V gene lookup returns CDR1 MDHEN and CDR2 SYDVKM. This chain's CDR3 is CASSLPSRRLNQPQHF. CDR3 sequence (DNA): TGTGCCAGCAGTTTACCGTCCCGGAGACTCAATCAGCCCCAGCATTTT.